Below, 32 T cell receptor beta chains from the same sample are listed, as sequenced in a study of blood T cell repertoires in COVID-19. Libraries were prepared by immunoSEQ multiplex PCR; TCRdb keeps only in-frame clonotypes and omits some of them. The sample holds 120,000 to 150,000 clones, roughly 84% seen once. The sequencing input was PBMCs or T cells enriched from blood (not recorded which). These receptors came from a middle-aged man in a cohort exposed to, infected with or recovered from COVID-19 (not recorded which).

The chain has TRBV7-9 and TRBJ1-4; D unclear. This CDR3 has 16 residues. The V and J ends lost 2 bases and 0 bases respectively, with 10 bases between them. Germline CDR1 is SEHNR and CDR2 is FQNEAQ (reference sequence). The CDR3: CASSLNRAATNEKLFF. The DNA for the CDR3 is TGTGCCAGCAGCTTAAATCGAGCTGCAACTAATGAAAAACTGTTTTTT.

The chain uses TRBV5-5 and TRBJ2-2; D not certain. From germline, CDR1 is SGHKS and CDR2 YYEKEE (reference sequence). V was pared by 3 bases and J by 4 bases, with 13 bases between. The CDR3 spans 15 residues. CDR3 nucleotides: TGTGCCAGCAGCTCTCGGGTAGTTGCCACCGGGGAGCTGTTTTTT. Translation gives CASSSRVVATGELFF. Supplemented by reference TRBV5-5 and TRBJ2-2, the full variable domain reads DAGVTQSPTHLIKTRGQQVTLRCSPISGHKSVSWYQQVLGQGPQFIFQYYEKEERGRGNFPDRFSARQFPNYSSELNVNALLLGDSALYLCASSSRVVATGELFFGEGSRLTVL.

V usage is TRBV10-3 and J usage is TRBJ1-2; D may be TRBD1 (5 bases). The V end lost 2 bases, the J end lost 4 bases, and 14 bases lay between the germline ends. The CDR3 spans 15 residues. From germline, CDR1 is ENHRY and CDR2 SYGVKD. This CDR3 reads CAISELDSSPYGYTF. The DNA for the CDR3 is TGTGCCATCAGTGAGCTTGACAGCTCACCCTATGGCTACACCTTC.

This rearrangement joins TRBV3-1 (or the pseudogene TRBV3-2) to TRBJ2-4, with D maybe TRBD1 (6 bases). Between the trimmed V and J ends, which lost 3 bases and 1 base, there was a span of 13 bases. Germline assignment: CDR1 LGHDT and CDR2 YNNKEL (reference sequence). The CDR3 has 16 residues. The CDR3 is CASSQAQGPAKNIQYF. The CDR3 region has the DNA TGTGCCAGCAGCCAGGCACAGGGTCCGGCCAAAAACATTCAGTACTTC.

The CDR3: CASSLVSSGAYEQYF. CDR3 DNA sequence: TGCGCCAGCAGCTTGGTGAGTAGCGGGGCCTACGAGCAGTACTTC. The rearrangement joins TRBV5-1 to TRBJ2-7; 8 nucleotides match TRBD2. The CDR3 extends over 15 amino acids. The germline CDR1 and CDR2 sequences are SGHRS and YFSETQ. The V gene end was trimmed by 0 bases and the J gene end by 2 bases; junction bases not matched to a gene: 4.

CDR3 nucleotide sequence: TGTGCCAGCAGCCATCTCGGACAGGGGAGATTGGGCTATGGCTACACCTTC. Amino acid sequence: CASSHLGQGRLGYGYTF. V is TRBV12-1 and J is TRBJ1-2; the D segment call TRBD1 is taken from the table without a DNA check. TRBV12-1 is a known pseudogene. The CDR3 is 17 amino acids.

The chain combines TRBV27 with TRBJ2-2, with 8 positions matching TRBD2. Trimming removed 6 bases from V and 6 bases from J; junction bases left unmatched: 3. The CDR3 runs 13 residues. Germline V lookup: CDR1 MNHEY, CDR2 SMNVEV (reference sequence). CDR3: CASSPGGAGELFF. As DNA, the CDR3 is TGTGCCAGCAGCCCGGGGGGGGCCGGGGAGCTGTTTTTT.

This chain connects TRBV5-1 to TRBJ2-1; a possible D gene is TRBD2 (5 bases). CDR3 length: 13 amino acids. Germline V gene sequence: CDR1 SGHRS, CDR2 YFSETQ. The V end was cut by 0 bases, the J end by 16 bases, with 17 bases between. The DNA for the CDR3 is TGCGCCAGCAGCTTGGCGGGAACGGATGCGGAATTCTTC. Its protein is CASSLAGTDAEFF.

J is TRBJ1-1 and V is TRBV6-5; 10 positions agree with TRBD1. The CDR3 sequence is 13 residues long. Germline lookup yields CDR1 MNHEY and CDR2 SVGAGI. The V gene end was trimmed by 4 bases and the J gene end by 8 bases; junction bases not matched to a gene: 4. This chain's CDR3 is CASSLGQGIEAFF. CDR3 in DNA: TGTGCCAGCAGTTTGGGACAGGGGATAGAAGCTTTCTTT.

This chain connects TRBV5-3 to TRBJ2-1; D may be TRBD1 (6 bases). TRBV5-3 is filed as an ORF, its function uncertain. The CDR3 loop spans 14 amino acids. Trimming took off 5 bases at V and 3 bases at J, with 12 bases between the two ends. For the CDR3, the DNA is TGTGCCAGAAGGCAGGGGTGGGTCTACAATGAGCAGTTCTTC. Translation gives CARRQGWVYNEQFF.

The rearrangement joins TRBV5-4 to TRBJ2-7; D uncertain. Germline V gene lookup returns CDR1 SGHNT and CDR2 YYREEE (reference sequence). V was pared by 10 bases and J by 0 bases, with 17 bases between. The CDR3 extends over 14 amino acids. In nucleotides, the CDR3 is TGTGCCTTTCTCCCCTCCGGTGGCTCCTACGAGCAGTACTTC. Its protein is CAFLPSGGSYEQYF. Variable domain in full (rest from reference TRBV5-4 and TRBJ2-7): ETGVTQSPTHLIKTRGQQVTLRCSSQSGHNTVSWYQQALGQGPQFIFQYYREEENGRGNFPPRFSGLQFPNYSSELNVNALELDDSALYLCAFLPSGGSYEQYFGPGTRLTVT.

This chain links TRBV18 with TRBJ2-7, with 8 positions matching TRBD2. The CDR3 totals 15 residues. The V segment lost 2 bases and the J segment 2 bases; nucleotides outside the gene matches: 5. Germline lookup yields CDR1 KGHSH and CDR2 LQKENI. The CDR3 spells CASSPGVAGPYEQYF. CDR3 DNA: TGTGCCAGCTCACCAGGGGTAGCGGGGCCCTACGAGCAGTACTTC.

The V gene is TRBV5-1, the J gene TRBJ2-1; 8 positions agree with TRBD2. There are 15 residues in the CDR3. The trim removed 0 bases at V and 3 bases at J, leaving 2 bases unmatched. The V gene's germline CDR1 is SGHRS and CDR2 YFSETQ. The CDR3 region is CASSLGSGDYNEQFF. CDR3 coding DNA: TGCGCCAGCAGCTTGGGTAGCGGGGACTACAATGAGCAGTTCTTC.

The chain joins TRBV6-2 or TRBV6-3 to TRBJ1-5, with 8 bases matching TRBD1. The CDR3 has 15 residues. The germline V gene encodes CDR1 MNHEY and CDR2 SVGEGT. V gave up 2 bases and J gave up 6 bases; unmatched junction bases: 6. Here the CDR3 reads CASSYPNRGAQPQHF. The CDR3 coding sequence is TGTGCCAGCAGTTACCCCAACAGGGGGGCTCAGCCCCAGCATTTT.

This clone was picked up one time. The V gene is TRBV4-1, the J gene TRBJ2-7; D might be TRBD2 (5 bases). Germline-derived CDR1 and CDR2 are MGHRA and YSYEKL. V was cut by 1 base and J by 5 bases, with 9 bases left in between. The CDR3 runs to 13 residues. The CDR3 is CASSQGTLDEQYF. The CDR3 DNA reads TGCGCCAGCAGCCAAGGGACTCTGGACGAGCAGTACTTC.

A word on this clone: Other nucleotide sequences in the sample specify the same CDR3. The chain employs TRBV9 and TRBJ2-2; TRBD1 matches at 9 bases. Germline V gene lookup returns CDR1 SGDLS and CDR2 YYNGEE. The CDR3 consists of 16 residues. Losses at the gene ends were 1 base for V and 0 bases for J; bases not matched to a gene: 1. The CDR3 protein is CASSVTGGSNTGELFF. The DNA of the CDR3 is TGTGCCAGCAGCGTAACAGGGGGCTCGAACACCGGGGAGCTGTTTTTT.

This chain joins TRBV30 and TRBJ1-2, with D possibly being TRBD1 (5 bases). The CDR3 is 14 amino acids. Trimming removed 0 bases from V and 7 bases from J, with 15 bases in between. Germline V gene sequence: CDR1 GTSNPN, CDR2 SVGIG (reference sequence). The CDR3 is CAWSVLQGSSGYTF. The DNA of the CDR3 is TGTGCCTGGAGTGTACTCCAGGGATCGAGTGGCTACACCTTC.

This clone was detected only once. The chain has TRBV6-2 or TRBV6-3 and TRBJ2-7, with 14 bases identical to TRBD2. The CDR3 runs 17 residues. Germline values: CDR1 MNHEY, CDR2 SVGEGT. V was pared by 0 bases and J by 3 bases, with 4 bases of the junction left unmatched. For the CDR3, the DNA is TGTGCCAGCAGTTACTCGGCAGGACTAGCGGGAGGCTACGAGCAGTACTTC. This translates into CASSYSAGLAGGYEQYF.

This clone appeared a few times. This rearrangement joins TRBV12-3 or TRBV12-4 to TRBJ1-2; perhaps TRBD1 as D (5 bases). V lost 5 bases and J 4 bases, leaving 11 bases between the germline ends. This CDR3 has 13 amino acids. The CDR3 here is CASSQGVGYGYTF. CDR3 sequence (DNA): TGTGCCAGCAGTCAAGGGGTAGGCTATGGCTACACCTTC.

V and J are TRBV28 and TRBJ2-1, with 11 bases that match TRBD2. The V gene's germline CDR1 is MDHEN and CDR2 SYDVKM. The J segment lost 2 bases and the V segment lost 5 bases, leaving 2 bases of the junction unmatched. The CDR3 loop spans 15 amino acids. The CDR3 loop reads CASSVTSGTYNEQFF. DNA for the CDR3: TGTGCCAGCAGTGTGACTAGCGGGACCTACAATGAGCAGTTCTTC.

This clone was detected only once. This chain links TRBV5-1 with TRBJ2-5; D gene uncertain. This CDR3 region has 14 residues. CDR1 is SGHRS and CDR2 is YFSETQ in the germline V gene. With 1 base removed from V and 2 bases from J, the gap between germline ends came to 9 bases. This chain's CDR3 is CASSLSPGQETQYF. DNA for the CDR3: TGCGCCAGCAGCTTGTCCCCCGGGCAAGAGACCCAGTACTTC.

The chain has TRBV2 and TRBJ2-7; 8 nucleotides agree with TRBD1. Germline trimming cut 6 bases from V and 2 bases from J; bases unmatched to any gene: 9. This CDR3 spans 15 amino acids. Per germline, CDR1 SNHLY and CDR2 FYNNEI. Here the CDR3 DNA reads TGTGCCAGCAGCATCGACAGGGGATATACCTACGAGCAGTACTTC. Protein sequence: CASSIDRGYTYEQYF.

The rearrangement links TRBV6-2 or TRBV6-3 to TRBJ2-7; TRBD2 agrees at 8 bases. Germline V gene sequence: CDR1 MNHEY, CDR2 SVGEGT. The CDR3 spans 15 residues. J lost 2 bases, V lost 4 bases, and 7 bases had no gene match. For the CDR3, the DNA is TGTGCCAGCAGTTTCCAGCGGGGGTTACCCTACGAGCAGTACTTC. It specifies CASSFQRGLPYEQYF.

The chain uses TRBV11-2 and TRBJ1-1, with D tentatively TRBD1 (5 bases). Germline lookup yields CDR1 SGHAT and CDR2 FQNNGV. The CDR3 contains 15 residues. V was pared by 4 bases and J by 0 bases, with 12 bases between. CDR3 DNA sequence: TGTGCCAGCAGCTCCACAGACAGCCTGAACACTGAAGCTTTCTTT. As protein: CASSSTDSLNTEAFF.

This chain connects TRBV29-1 to TRBJ2-7; weak D call: TRBD1 (6 bases). The CDR3 is 15 residues long. Germline CDR1 and CDR2: SQVTM and ANQGSEA. Trimming took 7 bases from V and 0 from J, leaving 19 bases between them. CDR3 bases: TGCAGCGCAAAAATCCGGGACATCCCCTCCTACGAGCAGTACTTC. Translation gives CSAKIRDIPSYEQYF.

This chain links TRBV7-9 with TRBJ2-7; 10 bases match TRBD1. The junction had 11 bases not matched to a gene; V was cut back by 5 bases and J by 7 bases. The CDR3 runs 15 residues. Looked up from germline, CDR1 is SEHNR and CDR2 is FQNEAQ (reference sequence). The CDR3 bases are TGTGCCAGCAGCACTCGCCGGGACAGGGGCGAAGAGCAGTACTTC. It encodes CASSTRRDRGEEQYF.

The chain links TRBV10-3 to TRBJ2-3, with 11 bases aligning to TRBD2. Trimming took 10 bases from V and 4 from J; bases not matched to a gene: 4. Germline V gene lookup returns CDR1 ENHRY and CDR2 SYGVKD. The CDR3 is 13 amino acids. The CDR3 spells CATSSGGPDTQYF. The CDR3 DNA reads TGTGCCACCTCTAGCGGGGGGCCAGATACGCAGTATTTT.

This chain uses TRBV7-2 with TRBJ2-2; 13 bases match TRBD2. This CDR3 is built from 17 residues. Trimming removed 5 bases from V and 5 bases from J; junction bases left unmatched: 8. Germline V gene lookup returns CDR1 SGHTA and CDR2 FQGNSA. CDR3 in DNA: TGTGCCAGCAGCCCACAACTAGCGGGGGGGCCAACCGGGGAGCTGTTTTTT. Encoded protein: CASSPQLAGGPTGELFF.

The chain uses TRBV28 and TRBJ1-5; possibly TRBD1 for D (6 bases). This CDR3 contains 18 residues. CDR1 and CDR2 from the germline V gene are MDHEN and SYDVKM. Trimming cost V 4 bases and J 4 bases, with 23 bases left between them. The CDR3 loop reads CASSSGFRQVVRNQPQHF. The CDR3 nucleotides read TGTGCCAGCAGTTCGGGGTTCAGACAGGTAGTCCGGAATCAGCCCCAGCATTTT.

The chain carries TRBV9 and TRBJ1-1; 8 bases align to TRBD1. The germline CDR1 and CDR2 sequences are SGDLS and YYNGEE. J was trimmed by 2 bases and V by 6 bases; bases with no gene match: 9. The CDR3 has 15 amino acids. The CDR3 nucleotides read TGTGCCAGCAACCTCATGACAGGGGTAAACACTGAAGCTTTCTTT. Translation gives CASNLMTGVNTEAFF.

The genes are TRBV7-8 and TRBJ1-1; D uncertain. The CDR3 runs to 14 residues. Looked up from germline, CDR1 is SGHVS and CDR2 is FQNEAQ. Trimming took 5 bases from V and 2 from J, leaving 12 bases between them. DNA for the CDR3: TGTGCCAGCAGCCGTCTAGGTGGTAACACTGAAGCTTTCTTT. It yields the protein CASSRLGGNTEAFF.

The genes are TRBV5-1 and TRBJ1-2; the D gene is possibly TRBD1 (5 bases). Germline assignment: CDR1 SGHRS and CDR2 YFSETQ. This CDR3 comprises 14 residues. Trimming stripped 4 bases from V and 8 bases from J, with 18 bases between. CDR3 protein: CASSPPSGGLGYTF. The CDR3 DNA follows: TGCGCCAGCAGCCCTCCATCGGGGGGGTTGGGCTACACCTTC.